This T cell receptor (beta chain) was captured by sequencing in a study of T-cell reconstitution after alpha-beta-depleted transplantation in children. General study findings and limits: About two months after transplant, alpha-beta T cells reportedly came from several hundred expanded graft clones. Most T-cell counts and diversity one year after the transplant came from T cells that were newly produced. From surviving recipient T cells and thymic progenitors came the high day-60 TCRbeta diversity observed in some patients.

A TCRbeta library incorporating unique molecular identifiers was prepared. One entry per CDR3 protein, called by TCRdb with MiXCR from the PCR reads. The table has 90,000 to 120,000 distinct CDR3 sequences, approximately 6% seen once; the top ten hold 20% to 25%. Germline CDR1 reads SGHRS; CDR2 reads YFSETQ. V gave up 1 base and J gave up 0 bases, with 8 bases separating them. CDR3 length: 15 residues. The table lists this clonotype with many counts. The antigen remains unidentified. This sequence was found in a male patient aged 2-15 years who had a stem cell transplant for acute lymphoblastic leukemia, so the T cells may come from the graft donor. The V gene is TRBV5-1, the J gene TRBJ2-1; D is undetermined. The sequencing here drew on PBMCs, mostly from graft donor cells, taken 360 days after TCRalphabeta/CD19-depleted stem cell transplant. In DNA form, the CDR3 reads TGCGCCAGCAGCTTGAGGTCGAGCTCCTACAATGAGCAGTTCTTC. Protein sequence: CASSLRSSSYNEQFF.